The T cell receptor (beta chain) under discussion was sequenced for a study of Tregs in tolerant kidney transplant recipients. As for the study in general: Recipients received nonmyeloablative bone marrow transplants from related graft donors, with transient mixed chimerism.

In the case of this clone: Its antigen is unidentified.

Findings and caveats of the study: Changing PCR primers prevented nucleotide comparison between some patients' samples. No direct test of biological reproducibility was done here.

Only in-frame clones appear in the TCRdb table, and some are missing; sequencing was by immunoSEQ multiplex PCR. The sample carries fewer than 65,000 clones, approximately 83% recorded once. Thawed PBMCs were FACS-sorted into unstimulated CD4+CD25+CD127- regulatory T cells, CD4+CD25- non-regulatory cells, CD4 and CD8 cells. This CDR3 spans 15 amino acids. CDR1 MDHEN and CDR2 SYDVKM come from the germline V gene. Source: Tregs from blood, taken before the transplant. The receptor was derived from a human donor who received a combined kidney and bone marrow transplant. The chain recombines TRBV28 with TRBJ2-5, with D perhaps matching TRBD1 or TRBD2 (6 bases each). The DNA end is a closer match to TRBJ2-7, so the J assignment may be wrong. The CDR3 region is CASSLIGGGVYEQYF. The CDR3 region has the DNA TGTGCCAGCAGTTTAATAGGAGGGGGAGTCTACGAGCAGTACTTC.